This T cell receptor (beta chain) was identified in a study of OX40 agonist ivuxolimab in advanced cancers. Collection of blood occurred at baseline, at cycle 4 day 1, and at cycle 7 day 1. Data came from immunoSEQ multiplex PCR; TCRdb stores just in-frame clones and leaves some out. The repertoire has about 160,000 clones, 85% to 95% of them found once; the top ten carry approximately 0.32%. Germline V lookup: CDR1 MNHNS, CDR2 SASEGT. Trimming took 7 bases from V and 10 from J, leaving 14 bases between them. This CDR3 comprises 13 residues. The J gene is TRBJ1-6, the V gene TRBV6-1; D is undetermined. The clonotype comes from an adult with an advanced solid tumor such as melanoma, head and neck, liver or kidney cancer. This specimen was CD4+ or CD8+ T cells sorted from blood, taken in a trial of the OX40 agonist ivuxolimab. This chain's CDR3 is CASTVAGNSPLHF. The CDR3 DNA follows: TGTGCCAGCACCGTAGCGGGTAACTCACCCCTCCACTTT.